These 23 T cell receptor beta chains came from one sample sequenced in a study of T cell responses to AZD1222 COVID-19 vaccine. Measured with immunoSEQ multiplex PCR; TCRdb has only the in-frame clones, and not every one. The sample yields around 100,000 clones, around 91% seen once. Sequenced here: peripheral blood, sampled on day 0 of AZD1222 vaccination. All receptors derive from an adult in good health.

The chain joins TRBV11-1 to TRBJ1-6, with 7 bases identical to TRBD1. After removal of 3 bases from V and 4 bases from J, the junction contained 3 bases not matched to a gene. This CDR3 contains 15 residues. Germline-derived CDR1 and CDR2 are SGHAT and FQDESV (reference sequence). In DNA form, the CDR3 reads TGTGCCAGCAGCTTCCAGGGGGAATATAATTCACCCCTCCACTTT. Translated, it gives CASSFQGEYNSPLHF.

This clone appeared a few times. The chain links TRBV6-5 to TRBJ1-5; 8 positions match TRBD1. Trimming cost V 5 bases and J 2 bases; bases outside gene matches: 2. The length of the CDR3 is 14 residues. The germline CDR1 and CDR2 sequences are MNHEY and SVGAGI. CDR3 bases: TGTGCCAGCAGTAGGGGACAGGGCAATCAGCCCCAGCATTTT. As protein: CASSRGQGNQPQHF.

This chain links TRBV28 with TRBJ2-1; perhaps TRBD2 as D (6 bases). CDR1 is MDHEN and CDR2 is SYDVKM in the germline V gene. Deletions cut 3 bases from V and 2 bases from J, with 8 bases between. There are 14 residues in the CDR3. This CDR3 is CASSFAGPYNEQFF. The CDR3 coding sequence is TGTGCCAGCAGTTTCGCGGGGCCCTACAATGAGCAGTTCTTC.

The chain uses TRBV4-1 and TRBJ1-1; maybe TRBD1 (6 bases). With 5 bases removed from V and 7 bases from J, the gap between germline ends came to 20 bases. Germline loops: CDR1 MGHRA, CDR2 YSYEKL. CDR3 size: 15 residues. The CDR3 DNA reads TGCGCCAGCAGCTTAGGAGAATGGACAGCCTTTGAAGCTTTCTTT. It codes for CASSLGEWTAFEAFF.

The CDR3 spells CASRTGQSYQPQHF. The DNA for the CDR3 is TGTGCCAGCAGGACGGGACAAAGCTATCAGCCCCAGCATTTT. V gene TRBV6-5 combines with J gene TRBJ1-5; D may be TRBD1 (6 bases). Germline CDR1 is MNHEY and CDR2 is SVGAGI. V dropped 6 bases and J dropped 5 bases, with 14 bases sitting between them. The CDR3 spans 14 residues.

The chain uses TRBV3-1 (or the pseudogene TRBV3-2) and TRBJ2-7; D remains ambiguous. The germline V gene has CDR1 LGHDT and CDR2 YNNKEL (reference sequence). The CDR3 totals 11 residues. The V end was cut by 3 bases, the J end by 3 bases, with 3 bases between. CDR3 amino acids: CASSHDYEQYF. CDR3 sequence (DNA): TGTGCCAGCAGCCATGACTACGAGCAGTACTTC.

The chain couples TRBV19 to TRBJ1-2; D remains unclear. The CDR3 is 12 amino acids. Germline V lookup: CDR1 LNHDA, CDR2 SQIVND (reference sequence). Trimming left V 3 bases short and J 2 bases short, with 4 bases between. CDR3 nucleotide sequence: TGTGCCAGTAGTATTCAGAACTATGGCTACACCTTC. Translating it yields CASSIQNYGYTF. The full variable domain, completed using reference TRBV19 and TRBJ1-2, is DGGITQSPKYLFRKEGQNVTLSCEQNLNHDAMYWYRQDPGQGLRLIYYSQIVNDFQKGDIAEGYSVSREKKESFPLTVTSAQKNPTAFYLCASSIQNYGYTFGSGTRLTVV.

The CDR3 bases are TGTGCCAGCAGGCCTGACAGGGGGCTGAATTCACCCCTCCACTTT. Amino acid sequence: CASRPDRGLNSPLHF. The V gene is TRBV7-2, the J gene TRBJ1-6; 10 bases line up with TRBD1. V lost 6 bases and J lost 7; bases outside the gene matches: 6. Per the germline V gene, CDR1 is SGHTA and CDR2 is FQGNSA. This CDR3 comprises 15 residues.

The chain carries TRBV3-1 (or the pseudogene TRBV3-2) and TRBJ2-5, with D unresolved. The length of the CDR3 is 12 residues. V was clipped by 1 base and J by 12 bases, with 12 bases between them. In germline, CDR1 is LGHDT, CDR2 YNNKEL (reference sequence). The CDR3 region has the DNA TGTGCCAGCAGCCAAGGGTCGCCATATAAGTACTTC. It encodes CASSQGSPYKYF.

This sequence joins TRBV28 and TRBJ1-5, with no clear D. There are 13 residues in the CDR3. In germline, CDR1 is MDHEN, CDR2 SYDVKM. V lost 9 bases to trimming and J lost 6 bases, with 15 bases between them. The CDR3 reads CASIDSPGQPQHF. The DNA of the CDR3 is TGTGCCAGTATCGACTCACCCGGTCAGCCCCAGCATTTT. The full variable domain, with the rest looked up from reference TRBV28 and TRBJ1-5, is DVKVTQSSRYLVKRTGEKVFLECVQDMDHENMFWYRQDPGLGLRLIYFSYDVKMKEKGDIPEGYSVSREKKERFSLILESASTNQTSMYLCASIDSPGQPQHFGDGTRLSIL.

CDR3 loop: CASSARGGLEETQYF. CDR3 bases: TGTGCCAGCAGCGCGCGGGGGGGCCTGGAAGAGACCCAGTACTTC. V is TRBV7-2 and J is TRBJ2-5; TRBD2 aligns across 9 bases. This CDR3 region has 15 residues. CDR1 is SGHTA and CDR2 is FQGNSA in the germline V gene. V was clipped by 5 bases and J by 3 bases; unmatched bases: 7. Full variable domain (rest looked up from reference TRBV7-2 and TRBJ2-5): GAGVSQSPSNKVTEKGKDVELRCDPISGHTALYWYRQSLGQGLEFLIYFQGNSAPDKSGLPSDRFSAERTGGSVSTLTIQRTQQEDSAVYLCASSARGGLEETQYFGPGTRLLVL.

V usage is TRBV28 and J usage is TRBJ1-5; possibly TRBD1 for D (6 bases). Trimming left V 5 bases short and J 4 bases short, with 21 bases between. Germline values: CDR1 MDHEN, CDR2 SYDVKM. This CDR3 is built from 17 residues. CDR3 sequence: CASSPRQGRSFNQPQHF. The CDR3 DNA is TGTGCCAGCAGTCCTCGTCAGGGGCGAAGTTTTAATCAGCCCCAGCATTTT.

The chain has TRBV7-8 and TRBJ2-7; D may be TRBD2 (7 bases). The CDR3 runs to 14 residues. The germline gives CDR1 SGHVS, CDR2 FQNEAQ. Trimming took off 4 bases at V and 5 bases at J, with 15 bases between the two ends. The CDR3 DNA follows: TGTGCCAGCAGCTCGCGGCAGGGGAGGGACGAGCAGTACTTC. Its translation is CASSSRQGRDEQYF.

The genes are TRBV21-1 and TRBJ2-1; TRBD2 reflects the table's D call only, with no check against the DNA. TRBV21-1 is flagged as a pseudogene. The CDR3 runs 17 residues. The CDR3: CARTTSGGPNAYNEQFF. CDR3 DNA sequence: TGTGCCCGAACGACTAGCGGGGGTCCCAATGCCTACAATGAGCAGTTCTTC.

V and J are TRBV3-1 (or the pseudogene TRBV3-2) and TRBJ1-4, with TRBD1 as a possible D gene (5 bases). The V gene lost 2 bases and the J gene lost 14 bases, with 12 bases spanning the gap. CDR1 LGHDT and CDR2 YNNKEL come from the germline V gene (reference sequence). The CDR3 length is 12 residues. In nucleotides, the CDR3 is TGTGCCAGCAGCCAACGTCAGGCAGGGCTGTTTTTT. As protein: CASSQRQAGLFF.

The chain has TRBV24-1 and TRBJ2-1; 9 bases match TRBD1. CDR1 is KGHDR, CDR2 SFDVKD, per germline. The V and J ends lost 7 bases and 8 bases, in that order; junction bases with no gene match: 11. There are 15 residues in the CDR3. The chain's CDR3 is CATRASDRGWDEQFF. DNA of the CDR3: TGTGCCACCAGGGCCTCAGACAGGGGGTGGGATGAGCAGTTCTTC.

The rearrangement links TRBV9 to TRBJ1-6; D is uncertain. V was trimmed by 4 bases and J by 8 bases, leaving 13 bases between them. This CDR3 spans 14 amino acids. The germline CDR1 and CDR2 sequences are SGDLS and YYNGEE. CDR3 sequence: CASSMSRLDSPLHF. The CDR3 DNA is TGTGCCAGCAGCATGAGCAGGCTGGATTCACCCCTCCACTTT. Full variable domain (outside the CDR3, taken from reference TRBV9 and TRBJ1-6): DSGVTQTPKHLITATGQRVTLRCSPRSGDLSVYWYQQSLDQGLQFLIQYYNGEERAKGNILERFSAQQFPDLHSELNLSSLELGDSALYFCASSMSRLDSPLHFGNGTRLTVT.

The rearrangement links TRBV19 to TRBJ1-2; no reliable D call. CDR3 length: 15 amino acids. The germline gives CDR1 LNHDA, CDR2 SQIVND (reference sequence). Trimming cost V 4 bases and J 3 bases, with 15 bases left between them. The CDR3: CASSSGSSLHYGYTF. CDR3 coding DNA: TGTGCCAGTAGTAGTGGGAGCTCTCTTCACTATGGCTACACCTTC.

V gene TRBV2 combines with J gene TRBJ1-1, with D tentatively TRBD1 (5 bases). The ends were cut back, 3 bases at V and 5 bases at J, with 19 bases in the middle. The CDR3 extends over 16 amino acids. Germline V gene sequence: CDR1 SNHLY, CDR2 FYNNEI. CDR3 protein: CASSEQGLSLGTEAFF. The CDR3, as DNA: TGTGCCAGCAGTGAGCAGGGTTTAAGTTTGGGGACTGAAGCTTTCTTT.

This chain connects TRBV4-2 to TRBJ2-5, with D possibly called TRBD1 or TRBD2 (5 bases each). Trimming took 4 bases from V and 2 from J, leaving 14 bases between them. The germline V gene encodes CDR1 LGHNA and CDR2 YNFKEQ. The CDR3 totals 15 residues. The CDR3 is CASSLSLGPQETQYF. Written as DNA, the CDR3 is TGTGCCAGCAGCCTTTCCTTGGGACCACAAGAGACCCAGTACTTC.

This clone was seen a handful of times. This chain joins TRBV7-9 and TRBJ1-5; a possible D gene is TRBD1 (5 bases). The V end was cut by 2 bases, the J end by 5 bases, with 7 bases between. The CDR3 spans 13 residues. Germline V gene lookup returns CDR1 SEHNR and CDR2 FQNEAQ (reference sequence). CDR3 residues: CASSLWGDQPQHF. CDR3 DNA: TGTGCCAGCAGCTTATGGGGGGATCAGCCCCAGCATTTT.

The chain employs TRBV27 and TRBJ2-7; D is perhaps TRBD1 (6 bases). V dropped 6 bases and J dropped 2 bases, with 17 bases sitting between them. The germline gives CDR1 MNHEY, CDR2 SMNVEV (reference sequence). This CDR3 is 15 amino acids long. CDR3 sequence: CASSLQGTEPYEQYF. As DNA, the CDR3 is TGTGCCAGCAGCCTTCAGGGGACGGAACCCTACGAGCAGTACTTC.

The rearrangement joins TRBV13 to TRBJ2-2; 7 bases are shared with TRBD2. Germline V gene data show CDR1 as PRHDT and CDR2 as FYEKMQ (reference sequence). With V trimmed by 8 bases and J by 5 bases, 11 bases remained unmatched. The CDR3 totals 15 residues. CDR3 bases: TGTGCCAGCCGTACGGGGGGTCTAGGGACCGGGGAGCTGTTTTTT. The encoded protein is CASRTGGLGTGELFF.